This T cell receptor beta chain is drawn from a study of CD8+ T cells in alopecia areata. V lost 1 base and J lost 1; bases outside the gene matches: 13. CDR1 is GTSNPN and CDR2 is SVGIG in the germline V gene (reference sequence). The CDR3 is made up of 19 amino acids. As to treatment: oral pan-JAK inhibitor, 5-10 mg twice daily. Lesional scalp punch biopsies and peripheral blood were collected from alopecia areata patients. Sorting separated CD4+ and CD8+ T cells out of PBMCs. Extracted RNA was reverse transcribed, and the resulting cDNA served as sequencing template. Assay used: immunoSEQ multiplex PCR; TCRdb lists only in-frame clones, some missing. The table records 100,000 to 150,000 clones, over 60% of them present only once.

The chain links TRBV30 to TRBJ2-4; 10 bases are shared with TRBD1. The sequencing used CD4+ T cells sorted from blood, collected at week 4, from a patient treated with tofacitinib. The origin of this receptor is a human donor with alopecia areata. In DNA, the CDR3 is TGTGCCTGGAGTGGGACCGGCCGACGGGGACAGGGGGCCAAAAACATTCAGTACTTC. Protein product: CAWSGTGRRGQGAKNIQYF.